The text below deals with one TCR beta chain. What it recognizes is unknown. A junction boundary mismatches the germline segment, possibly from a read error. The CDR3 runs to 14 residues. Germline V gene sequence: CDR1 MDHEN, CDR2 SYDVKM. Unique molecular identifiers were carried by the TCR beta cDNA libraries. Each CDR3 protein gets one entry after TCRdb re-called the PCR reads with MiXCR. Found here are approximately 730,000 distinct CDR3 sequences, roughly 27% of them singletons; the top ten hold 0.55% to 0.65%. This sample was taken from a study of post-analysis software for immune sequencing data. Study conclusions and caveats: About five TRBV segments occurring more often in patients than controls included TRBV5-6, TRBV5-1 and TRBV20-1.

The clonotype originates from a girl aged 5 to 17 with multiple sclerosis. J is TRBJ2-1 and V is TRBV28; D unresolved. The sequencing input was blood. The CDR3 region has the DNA TGTGCCAACAGTTCCACGAGCTCCTACAATGAGCAGTTCTTC. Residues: CANSSTSSYNEQFF.